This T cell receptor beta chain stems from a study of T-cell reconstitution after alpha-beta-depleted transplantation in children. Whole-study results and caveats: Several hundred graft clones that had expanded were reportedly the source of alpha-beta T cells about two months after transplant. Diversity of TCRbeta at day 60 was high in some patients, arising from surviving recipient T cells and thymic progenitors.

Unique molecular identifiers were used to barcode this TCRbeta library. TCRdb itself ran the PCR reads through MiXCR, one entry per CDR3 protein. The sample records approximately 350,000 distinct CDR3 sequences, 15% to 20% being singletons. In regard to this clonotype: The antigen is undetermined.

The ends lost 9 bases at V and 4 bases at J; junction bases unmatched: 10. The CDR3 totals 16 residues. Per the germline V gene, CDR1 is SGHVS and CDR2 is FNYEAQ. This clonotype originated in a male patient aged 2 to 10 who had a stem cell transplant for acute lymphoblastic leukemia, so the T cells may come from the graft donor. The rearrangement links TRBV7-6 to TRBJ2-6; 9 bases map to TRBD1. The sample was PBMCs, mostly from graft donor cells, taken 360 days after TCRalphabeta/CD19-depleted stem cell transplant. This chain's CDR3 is CASRTGDSPGANVLTF. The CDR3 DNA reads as TGTGCCAGTAGGACAGGGGACTCCCCCGGGGCCAACGTCCTGACTTTC.